This T cell receptor beta chain was sequenced during a study of T cell responses to AZD1222 COVID-19 vaccine. Findings and caveats of the study: Donors in the cohort were predominantly white British and more often female, and clonal diversity was possibly underestimated. None of the repertoires were sampled until the peak T cell response had passed. Recipients of two AZD1222 doses showed rising Spike-specific TCR breadth and depth. Across spike, vaccine-associated CD4 TCRs were found, dominant at 160-218 and 743-854.

Generated by immunoSEQ multiplex PCR, the TCRdb table keeps only in-frame clones and is missing some. The data hold 110,000 or so clones, with approximately 90% observed a single time. Per germline, CDR1 SGHTA and CDR2 FQGNSA. This CDR3 is built from 14 residues. V lost 3 bases and J 6 bases, leaving 14 bases between the germline ends. Worth noting for this clone: The antigen is undetermined.

This TCR derives from an adult in good health. The genes are TRBV7-2 and TRBJ1-2, with D possibly matching TRBD1 (6 bases). The source was peripheral blood, collected on day 0 of MenACWY control vaccination. CDR3 coding DNA: TGTGCCAGCAGCTTCGGGGGGCGTTGGGATGGCTACACCTTC. The encoded protein is CASSFGGRWDGYTF.